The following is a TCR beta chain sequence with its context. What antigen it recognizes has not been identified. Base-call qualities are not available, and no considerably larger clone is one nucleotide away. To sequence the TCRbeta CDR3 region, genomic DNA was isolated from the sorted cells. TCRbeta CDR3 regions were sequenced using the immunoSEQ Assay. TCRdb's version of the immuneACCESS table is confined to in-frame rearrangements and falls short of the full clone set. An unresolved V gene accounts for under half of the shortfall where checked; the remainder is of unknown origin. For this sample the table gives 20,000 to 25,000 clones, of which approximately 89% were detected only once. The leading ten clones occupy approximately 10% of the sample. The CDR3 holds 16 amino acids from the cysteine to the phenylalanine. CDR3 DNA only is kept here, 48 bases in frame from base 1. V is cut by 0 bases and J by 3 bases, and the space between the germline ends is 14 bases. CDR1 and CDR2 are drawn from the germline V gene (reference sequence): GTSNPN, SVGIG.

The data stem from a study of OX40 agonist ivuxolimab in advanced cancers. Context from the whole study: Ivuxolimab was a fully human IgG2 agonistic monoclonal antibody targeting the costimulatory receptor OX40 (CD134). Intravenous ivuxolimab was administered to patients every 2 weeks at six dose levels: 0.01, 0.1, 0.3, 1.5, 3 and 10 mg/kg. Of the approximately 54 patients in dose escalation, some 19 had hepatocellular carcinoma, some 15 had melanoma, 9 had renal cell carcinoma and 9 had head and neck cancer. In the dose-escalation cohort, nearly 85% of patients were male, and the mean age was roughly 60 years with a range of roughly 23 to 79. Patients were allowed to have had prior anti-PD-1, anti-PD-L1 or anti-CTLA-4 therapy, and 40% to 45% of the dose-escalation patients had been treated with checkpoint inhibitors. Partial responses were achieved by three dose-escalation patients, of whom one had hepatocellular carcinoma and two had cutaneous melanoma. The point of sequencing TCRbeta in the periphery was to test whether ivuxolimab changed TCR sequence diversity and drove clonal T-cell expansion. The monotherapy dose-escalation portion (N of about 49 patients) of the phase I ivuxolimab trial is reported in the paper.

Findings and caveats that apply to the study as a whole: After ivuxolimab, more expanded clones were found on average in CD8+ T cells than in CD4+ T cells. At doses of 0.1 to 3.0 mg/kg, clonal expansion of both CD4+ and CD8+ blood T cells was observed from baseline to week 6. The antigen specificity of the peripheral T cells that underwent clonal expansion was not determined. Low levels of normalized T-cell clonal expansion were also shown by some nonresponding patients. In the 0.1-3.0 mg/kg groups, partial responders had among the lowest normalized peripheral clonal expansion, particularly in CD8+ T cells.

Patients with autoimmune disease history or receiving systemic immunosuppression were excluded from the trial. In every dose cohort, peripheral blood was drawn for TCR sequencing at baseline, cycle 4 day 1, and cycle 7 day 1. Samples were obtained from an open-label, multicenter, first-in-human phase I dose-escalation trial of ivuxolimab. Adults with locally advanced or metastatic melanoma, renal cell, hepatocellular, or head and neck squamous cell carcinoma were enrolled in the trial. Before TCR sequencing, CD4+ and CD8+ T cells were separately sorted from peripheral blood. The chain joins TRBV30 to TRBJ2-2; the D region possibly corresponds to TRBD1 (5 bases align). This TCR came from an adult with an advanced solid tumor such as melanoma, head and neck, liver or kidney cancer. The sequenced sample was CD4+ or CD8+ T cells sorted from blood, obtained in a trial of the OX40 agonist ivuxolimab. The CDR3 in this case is CAWSVRAGWDTGELFF. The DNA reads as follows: TGTGCCTGGAGTGTACGGGCAGGGTGGGACACCGGGGAGCTGTTTTTT.